This T cell receptor beta chain was obtained from a study of T-cell reconstitution after alpha-beta-depleted transplantation in children. CDR3 length equals 14 residues. The germline CDR1 and CDR2 sequences are LNHNV and YYDKDF (reference sequence). Trimming cost V 5 bases and J 0 bases, with 8 bases left between them. Preparation of the TCRbeta library used unique molecular identifiers. Via MiXCR, TCRdb re-called the PCR reads, giving one row per CDR3 protein. The data show more than 60,000 distinct CDR3 sequences, more than 5.5% seen once. This clonotype was recorded at least ten times. J is TRBJ1-3 and V is TRBV15, with a weak D call TRBD1 (6 bases). The sequencing used PBMCs from the stem cell graft donor, collected from the stem cell graft. The receptor comes from a human donor who donated a stem cell graft to a child with acute lymphoblastic leukemia. Here the CDR3 DNA reads TGTGCCACCAGCGGGGGGCTCTCTGGAAACACCATATATTTT. Its protein is CATSGGLSGNTIYF. Based on the CDR3 plus reference TRBV15 and TRBJ1-3, the full variable domain is DAMVIQNPRYQVTQFGKPVTLSCSQTLNHNVMYWYQQKSSQAPKLLFHYYDKDFNNEADTPDNFQSRRPNTSFCFLDIRSPGLGDTAMYLCATSGGLSGNTIYFGEGSWLTVV.